The rows below give T cell receptor beta chains drawn from one sample of a study of blood T cells in healthy people across ages. From the 5' RACE reads, TCRdb called clonotypes with MiXCR, one entry per CDR3 protein. Of about 730,000 distinct CDR3 sequences listed, about 40% are singletons. The specimen was blood. The receptor set was obtained from an older woman in good health. CDR3s include the opening cysteine and the closing phenylalanine or tryptophan. D genes are given only for firm matches. Expanded clones are given a class, and other clones once, few, many or no size at all.

size	J	D	V	DNA	CDR3
NA	TRBJ2-4	TRBD1	TRBV6-5	TGTGCCAGCAGTTACTCTTGGGACAGGGCTCTAGCCAAAAACATTCAGTACTTC	CASSYSWDRALAKNIQYF
few	TRBJ2-7	TRBD1	TRBV5-1	TGCGCCAGCAGCGATCCGGGACAGAACTACGAGCAGTACTTC	CASSDPGQNYEQYF
NA	TRBJ2-5	TRBD2	TRBV7-2	TGTGCCAGCAGCAACGCGAGAAACGGGGGGGAGACCCAGTACTTC	CASSNARNGGETQYF
many	TRBJ2-1	NA	TRBV29-1	TGCAGCGGCCAGGGGTCCTACAATGAGCAGTTCTTC	CSGQGSYNEQFF
few	TRBJ2-7	TRBD1	TRBV20-1	TGCAGTGCTAATGGGGACAGGGGCACACCCTACGAGCAGTACTTC	CSANGDRGTPYEQYF
NA	TRBJ1-1	NA	TRBV3-1	TGTGCCAGCAGCCAAGTCGAGGGGTACACTGAAGCTTTCTTT	CASSQVEGYTEAFF
NA	TRBJ2-7	TRBD2	TRBV11-2	TGTGCCAGCAGCACCTCCTCCCGGGCTAGCGGGGGGTGTGAGCAGTACTTC	CASSTSSRASGGCEQYF
NA	TRBJ2-5	TRBD2	TRBV12-3/TRBV12-4	TGTGCCAGCAGTTTGGACGGGGGGGGAGTCGAGACCCAGTACTTC	CASSLDGGGVETQYF
NA	TRBJ1-2	NA	TRBV28	TGTGCCAGCAGTGACGGGACCGTGTATGGCTACACCTTC	CASSDGTVYGYTF
NA	TRBJ2-4	NA	TRBV11-2	TGTGCCAGCAGCTTAGATCTCGGATTCCGGTACTTC	CASSLDLGFRYF
NA	TRBJ2-7	NA	TRBV6-2/TRBV6-3	TGTGCCAGCAGTTTCCTCTTAAACCCGGGACACCCAACAGACGACGAGCAGTACTTC	CASSFLLNPGHPTDDEQYF
NA	TRBJ1-1	NA	TRBV5-1	TGCGCCAGCAGCTTGGTCTTGTCAGGGAACACTGAAGCTTTCTTT	CASSLVLSGNTEAFF
few	TRBJ2-7	NA	TRBV28	TGTGCCAGTTTGGAGACAGGGAGGGACTACGAGCAGTACTTC	CASLETGRDYEQYF
NA	TRBJ1-5	NA	TRBV6-5	TGTGCCAGCAGTCCGGACGGTACCCGTCAGCATTTT	CASSPDGTRQHF
few	TRBJ2-4	TRBD2	TRBV20-1	TGCAGTGCTAGAGGCCGGACTAGCGGGAGGAAATCCATTCAGTACTTC	CSARGRTSGRKSIQYF
NA	TRBJ1-2	TRBD1	TRBV20-1	TGCAGTGTCTCCCCGTCCTCACCGGGACAGTATGGCTACACCTTC	CSVSPSSPGQYGYTF
NA	TRBJ1-5	NA	TRBV3-1	TGTGCCAGCAGCCAGGGGCATAGCAATCAGCCCCAGCATTTT	CASSQGHSNQPQHF
few	TRBJ2-4	TRBD2	TRBV20-1	TGCAGTGCTAGTTCGGGGGGGGGCCCGGGCAAAAACATTCAGTACTTC	CSASSGGGPGKNIQYF
NA	TRBJ2-1	TRBD2	TRBV4-1	TGCGCCAGCAGCCAAGGCTCTGGCTTGTTGGGAGGGAATGAGCAGTTCTTC	CASSQGSGLLGGNEQFF
NA	TRBJ2-1	TRBD2	TRBV20-1	TGCAGTGCTAGCCTAGCGGGAGTCAGGAATGAGCAGTTCTTC	CSASLAGVRNEQFF
NA	TRBJ2-1	TRBD2	TRBV3-1	TGTGCCAGCAGCCCTGCTGGCGGGAGGGCTTACAATGAGCAGTTCTTC	CASSPAGGRAYNEQFF
few	TRBJ2-5	NA	TRBV20-1	TGCAGTGCTAGAGCAGGGGAAGCGGAAAGAGAGACACAGTACTTC	CSARAGEAERETQYF
NA	TRBJ1-6	NA	TRBV20-1	TGCAGTGCTAGAAGACCCGCGCCCCCGTCACCCCTCCACTTT	CSARRPAPPSPLHF
few	TRBJ2-3	TRBD1	TRBV3-1	TGTGCCAGCAGGGGACAGACGCACACAGATACGCAGTATTTT	CASRGQTHTDTQYF
NA	TRBJ2-4	TRBD1	TRBV20-1	TGCAGTGCTCCTAAAGACAGGGAGATAGTCAAAAACATTCAGTACTTC	CSAPKDREIVKNIQYF
few	TRBJ2-6	NA	TRBV4-2	TGTGCCAGCAGCCTCCTCTGGGGGCTCGCGACTGGGGCCAACGTCCTGACTTTC	CASSLLWGLATGANVLTF
NA	TRBJ2-6	NA	TRBV12-3/TRBV12-4	TGTGCCAGCAGCCCGCCCGGGTTTGGGGCCAACGTCCTGACTTTC	CASSPPGFGANVLTF
NA	TRBJ2-7	NA	TRBV28	TGTGCCGGCACAGGGACGACCTACGAGCAGTACTTC	CAGTGTTYEQYF
few	TRBJ2-7	TRBD2	TRBV5-1	TGCGCCAGCAGCTCCGGGACTAGCGGGGGGGCCTACGAGCAGTACTTC	CASSSGTSGGAYEQYF
few	TRBJ1-2	NA	TRBV24-1	TGTGCCACCAGTGAAGGGCAGGGTGGAGGCTACACCTTC	CATSEGQGGGYTF
NA	TRBJ2-7	NA	TRBV20-1	TGCAGTGCTAGGGGATCGGGGGAGTGGACCGACGAGCAGTACTTC	CSARGSGEWTDEQYF
NA	TRBJ2-1	TRBD2	TRBV7-6	TGTGCCAGCAGCCTAAACGGGCCCTTAGCGGGAGGTCTTGAGCAGTTCTTC	CASSLNGPLAGGLEQFF
many	TRBJ2-7	NA	TRBV12-3/TRBV12-4	TGTGCCAGCAGTTGGACAGTTTCCTACGAGCAGTACTTC	CASSWTVSYEQYF
NA	TRBJ2-1	TRBD2	TRBV9	TGTGCCAGCAGCGTAGCTCCAGGCGGGAGGGTTGATCTGAATGAGCAGTTATTC	CASSVAPGGRVDLNEQLF
few	TRBJ1-1	TRBD1	TRBV29-1	TGCAGCGTTGGGGACAGCATGAACACTGAAGCTTTCTTT	CSVGDSMNTEAFF
NA	TRBJ2-1	NA	TRBV28	TGTGCCAGCAGTACTCTCCCTGGGGGGCCCGATAACAATGAGCAGTTCTTC	CASSTLPGGPDNNEQFF
NA	TRBJ1-1	TRBD1	TRBV20-1	TGCAGTGCTAGTATCCCAGGGGGCACTGAAGCTTTCTTT	CSASIPGGTEAFF
NA	TRBJ2-7	NA	TRBV9	TGTGCCAGCAGCGTAGGTACCAGTAAGACCAATGAGCAGTACTTC	CASSVGTSKTNEQYF
NA	TRBJ2-5	TRBD2	TRBV20-1	TGCAGTGCTAGAGTCTTTAGCCTAGCGGGGGAGACCCAGTACTTC	CSARVFSLAGETQYF
once	TRBJ1-2	NA	TRBV29-1	TGCAGCGTTGAAGATCTGCGGGGTTCCTATGGCCACACCTTC	CSVEDLRGSYGHTF
NA	TRBJ2-3	TRBD2	TRBV6-2/TRBV6-3	TGTGCCAGCAGGCCCTTACCGGGACTAGCGGGGCCAGTAGATACGCAGTATTTT	CASRPLPGLAGPVDTQYF
NA	TRBJ2-7	NA	TRBV21-1	TGTGCCAGCAGCAAAGGAAAGGGAACGGCTCGACTCTACGAGCAGTACTTC	CASSKGKGTARLYEQYF
few	TRBJ1-5	TRBD1	TRBV7-2	TGTGCCAGCAGCTTGCAGGGGGGGGATAATCAGCCCCAGCATTTT	CASSLQGGDNQPQHF
NA	TRBJ2-3	TRBD2	TRBV5-5	TGTGCCAGCAGCCTACGGACTAGCGGGAGGACAGATACGCAGTATTTT	CASSLRTSGRTDTQYF
NA	TRBJ2-1	TRBD1	TRBV20-1	TGCAGTGCTAGTTTCCCAGGGGGCAATGAGCAGTTCTTC	CSASFPGGNEQFF
few	TRBJ2-7	TRBD2	TRBV12-3/TRBV12-4	TGTGCCAGCAGTTTAGCGTGGGGGGGCTCCTACGAGCAGTACTTC	CASSLAWGGSYEQYF